This T cell receptor (beta chain) was sequenced for a study of a mutant IDH1 vaccine in newly diagnosed glioma. Repertoires were generated with immunoSEQ multiplex PCR, while TCRdb's copy carries only in-frame clones and drops some. This sample yields some 26,000 clones, of which less than 85% are seen a single time; about 10% belongs to the top ten. Time point given: week 11, during vaccination. A 20-mer mutant IDH1 peptide at 300 ug was injected subcutaneously with topical imiquimod. As regards this clone: Antigen specificity is unknown.

The origin of this receptor is a man between 18 and 35 years old with glioma. Some clones in this sample may be carry-over from other donors' samples. This specimen consisted of peripheral blood mononuclear cells (PBMCs), obtained from a glioma patient whose treatment included an IDH1 peptide vaccine.

CDR3 DNA sequence: TGTGCCAGCAGCGAGGAGATATTAAACTATGGCTACACCTTC. This gives the protein CASSEEILNYGYTF. This chain joins TRBV7-9 and TRBJ1-2, with D hard to call. Trimming took 5 bases from V and 2 from J, leaving 12 bases between them. The V gene's germline CDR1 is SEHNR and CDR2 FQNEAQ (reference sequence). The CDR3 covers 14 residues.